This TCR beta chain was sequenced during a study of shared clonotypes between healthy human individuals. This clone was seen a single time. Germline trimming cut 5 bases from V and 0 bases from J; bases unmatched to any gene: 5. The CDR3 has 17 residues. Per the germline V gene, CDR1 is SGHTA and CDR2 is FQGNSA. Only in-frame clones appear in the TCRdb table, and some are missing; sequencing was by immunoSEQ multiplex PCR. The sample gives under 1,100,000 clones, 65% to 75% of which show up once; about 1.5% is in the top ten. Source material: memory CD4+ T cells sorted from blood. Indicated subset: CD45RA-negative fraction. The origin of this receptor is a man between 18 and 35 years old in good health. The chain employs TRBV7-2 and TRBJ2-1, with 12 nucleotides matching TRBD2. CDR3 in amino acids: CASSLRLAGASYNEQFF. In nucleotides, the CDR3 is TGTGCCAGCAGCCTCAGACTAGCGGGAGCCTCCTACAATGAGCAGTTCTTC.